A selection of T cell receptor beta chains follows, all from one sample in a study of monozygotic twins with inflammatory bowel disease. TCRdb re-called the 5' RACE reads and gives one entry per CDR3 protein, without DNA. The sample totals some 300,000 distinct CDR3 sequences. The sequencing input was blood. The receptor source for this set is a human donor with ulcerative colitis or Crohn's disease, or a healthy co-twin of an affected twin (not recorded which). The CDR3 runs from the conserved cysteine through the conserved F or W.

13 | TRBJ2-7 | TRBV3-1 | CASSQGIRGEQYF
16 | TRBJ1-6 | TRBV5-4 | CASSLDGRGIDSPLHF
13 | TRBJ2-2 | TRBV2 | CASSGGYTGELFF
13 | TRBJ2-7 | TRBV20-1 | CSTPGQAFYEQYF
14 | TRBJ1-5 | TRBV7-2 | CASSWDNSNQLQHF
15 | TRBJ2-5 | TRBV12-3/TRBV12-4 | CASRTTGGRGETQYF
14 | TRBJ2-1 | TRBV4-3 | CASSQGQSRSEQFF
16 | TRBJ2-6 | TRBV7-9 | CASSPIGVSGANVLTF
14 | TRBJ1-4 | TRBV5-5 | CASSERDRDEKLFF
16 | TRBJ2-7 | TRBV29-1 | CSVEDPGLAGSYEQYF
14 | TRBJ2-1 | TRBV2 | CASKRLAGGGEQFF
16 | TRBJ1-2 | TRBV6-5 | CASSYDHSRANYGYTF
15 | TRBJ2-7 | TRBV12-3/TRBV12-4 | CASTLGGTSSYEQYF
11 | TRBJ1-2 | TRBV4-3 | CASSQAGGYTF
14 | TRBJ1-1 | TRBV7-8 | CASSFPWGDTEAFF
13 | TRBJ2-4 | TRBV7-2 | CASSHRGQNIQYF
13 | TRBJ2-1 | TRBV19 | CASRWLAGNEQFF
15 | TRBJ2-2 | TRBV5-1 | CASSHGTASTGELFF
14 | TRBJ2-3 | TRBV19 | CASSRGNSADTQYF
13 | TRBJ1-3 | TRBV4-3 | CASSQEQLNTIYF
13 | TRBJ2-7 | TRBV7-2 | CASSPFRTYEQYF
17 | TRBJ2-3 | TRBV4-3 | CASSQSLTSGGTDTQYF
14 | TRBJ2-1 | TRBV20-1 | CSATKDSSYNEQFF
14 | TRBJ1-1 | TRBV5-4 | CASRRDRGVTEAFF
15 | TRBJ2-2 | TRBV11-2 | CASRPTGGRSGELFF
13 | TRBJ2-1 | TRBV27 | CASSTYPYNEQFF
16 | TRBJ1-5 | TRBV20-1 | CSAPGGGARGNQPQHF
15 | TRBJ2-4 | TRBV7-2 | CASSLAQGAKNIQYF
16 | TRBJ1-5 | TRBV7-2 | CASSLGRSQTNQPQHF
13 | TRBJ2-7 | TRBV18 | CASSPPIIYEQYF
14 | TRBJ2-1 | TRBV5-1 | CASSLDGANNEQFF
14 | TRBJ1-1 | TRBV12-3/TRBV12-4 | CASRVPGSDTEAFF
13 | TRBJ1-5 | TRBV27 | CASSTLGNQPQHF
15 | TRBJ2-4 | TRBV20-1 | CSARDRGGPKNIQYF
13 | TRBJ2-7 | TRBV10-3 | CAIQVESYYEQYF
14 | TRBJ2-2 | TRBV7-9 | CASTDRVNTGELFF
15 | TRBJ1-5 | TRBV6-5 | CASSYSGSSNQPQHF
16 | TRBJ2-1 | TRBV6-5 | CASSYSGANYYNEQFF
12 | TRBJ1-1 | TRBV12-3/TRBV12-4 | CAGSPRPNEAFF
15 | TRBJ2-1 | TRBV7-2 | CASSSTGTSGSSQFF
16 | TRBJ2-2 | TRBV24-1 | CATSDLQQGILGELFF
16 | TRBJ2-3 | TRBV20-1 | CSELARRGGGTDTQYF
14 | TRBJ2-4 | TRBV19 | CASSTELAPNIQYF
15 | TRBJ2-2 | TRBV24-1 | CATFYKVGNTGELFF
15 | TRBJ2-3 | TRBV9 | CASKYLAGLSDTQYF
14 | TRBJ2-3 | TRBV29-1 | CSVEKAPSTDTQYF
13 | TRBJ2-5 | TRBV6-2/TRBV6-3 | CASSQTFGETQYF
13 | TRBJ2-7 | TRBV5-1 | CASTPTGSYEQYF